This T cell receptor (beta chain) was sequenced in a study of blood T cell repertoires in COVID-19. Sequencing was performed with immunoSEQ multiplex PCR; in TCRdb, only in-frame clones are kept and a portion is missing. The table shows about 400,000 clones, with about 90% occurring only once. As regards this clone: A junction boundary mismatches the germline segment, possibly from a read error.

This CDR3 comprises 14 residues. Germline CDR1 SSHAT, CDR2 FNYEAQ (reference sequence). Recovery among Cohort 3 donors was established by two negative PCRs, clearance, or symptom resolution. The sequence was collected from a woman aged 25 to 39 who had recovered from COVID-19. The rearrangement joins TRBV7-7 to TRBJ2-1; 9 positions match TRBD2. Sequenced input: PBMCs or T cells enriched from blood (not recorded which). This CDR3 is CASSPGLAKDEQFF. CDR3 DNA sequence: TGTGCTAGCAGCCCAGGACTAGCGAAAGATGAGCAGTTCTTC.